One and the same sample provided the 19 T cell receptor beta chains below, sequenced in a study of OX40 agonist ivuxolimab in advanced cancers. TCRdb's table, derived via immunoSEQ multiplex PCR, lists solely in-frame clones and lacks some. The sample has around 100,000 clones; 90% are singletons. The material sequenced was CD4+ or CD8+ T cells sorted from blood, taken in a trial of the OX40 agonist ivuxolimab. The source is an adult with an advanced solid tumor such as melanoma, head and neck, liver or kidney cancer.

V usage is TRBV19 and J usage is TRBJ1-2; D call uncertain. V lost 5 bases, J lost 4 bases, and 8 bases lay in between. The germline V gene encodes CDR1 LNHDA and CDR2 SQIVND (reference sequence). CDR3 length equals 12 residues. The CDR3 spells CASSRQLYGYTF. The CDR3 coding sequence is TGTGCCAGTAGTCGTCAGCTCTATGGCTACACCTTC.

The gene calls are TRBV4-1 and TRBJ2-1, with 9 nucleotides matching TRBD1. Unmatched junction bases numbered 10, after V lost 0 bases and J lost 4 bases. The length of the CDR3 is 18 residues. Germline V gene data show CDR1 as MGHRA and CDR2 as YSYEKL. CDR3 bases: TGCGCCAGCAGCCAAGAGGTGCCCCACAGGGGGCAATACAATGAGCAGTTCTTC. This sequence encodes CASSQEVPHRGQYNEQFF.

The chain combines TRBV18 with TRBJ2-7; D ambiguous. There are 13 residues in the CDR3. Trimming pared 1 base from V and 4 bases from J, leaving 8 bases between. The germline CDR1 and CDR2 sequences are KGHSH and LQKENI. DNA for the CDR3: TGTGCCAGCTCACCACTAGACGGTTACGAGCAGTACTTC. It encodes CASSPLDGYEQYF.

V is TRBV4-1 and J is TRBJ2-2; D is perhaps TRBD1 (5 bases). Trimming shortened V by 4 bases and J by 0 bases, and 9 bases separated the two germline ends. CDR1 and CDR2 from the germline V gene are MGHRA and YSYEKL. This CDR3 is 15 amino acids long. For the CDR3, the DNA is TGCGCCAGCAGCCCTCCGACAGCGAACACCGGGGAGCTGTTTTTT. Protein sequence: CASSPPTANTGELFF.

The chain couples TRBV2 to TRBJ1-5; D is ambiguous. This CDR3 region has 17 residues. V lost 4 bases, J lost 1 base, and 17 bases lay in between. CDR1 and CDR2 from the germline V gene are SNHLY and FYNNEI. CDR3 bases: TGTGCCAGCAGTGTAGGTCTGGGAGCCCACAGCAATCAGCCCCAGCATTTT. It is translated as CASSVGLGAHSNQPQHF.

As DNA, the CDR3 is TGTGCCAGTAGTATAGGGCAGGGGGCTTTTCAGCCCCAGCATTTT. It specifies CASSIGQGAFQPQHF. The chain employs TRBV19 and TRBJ1-5; TRBD1 agrees at 8 bases. After removal of 1 base from V and 6 bases from J, the junction contained 5 bases not matched to a gene. This CDR3 comprises 15 residues. Germline V gene lookup returns CDR1 LNHDA and CDR2 SQIVND (reference sequence).

V usage is TRBV10-3 and J usage is TRBJ1-1; D is unresolved. There are 14 residues in the CDR3. Germline V gene data show CDR1 as ENHRY and CDR2 as SYGVKD. The ends were cut back, 3 bases at V and 2 bases at J, with 10 bases in the middle. As DNA, the CDR3 is TGTGCCATCAGTGACAAGGGTCATAACACTGAAGCTTTCTTT. Encoded protein: CAISDKGHNTEAFF.

This clone was counted many times. This chain connects TRBV5-1 to TRBJ2-2; D may be TRBD2 (6 bases). Trimming pared 2 bases from V and 2 bases from J, leaving 13 bases between. The CDR3 is 16 amino acids. Germline V gene sequence: CDR1 SGHRS, CDR2 YFSETQ. The CDR3 spells CASSFGGRSNTGELFF. CDR3 in DNA: TGCGCCAGCAGCTTCGGGGGTAGATCTAACACCGGGGAGCTGTTTTTT.

The V gene is TRBV5-1, the J gene TRBJ2-1; TRBD2 matches 8 bases. The germline V gene has CDR1 SGHRS and CDR2 YFSETQ. V shed 0 bases and J 5 bases; nucleotides not matched to a gene: 4. The CDR3 is 15 amino acids. The CDR3 reads CASSLASGPNNEQFF. The CDR3 DNA sequence: TGCGCCAGCAGCTTGGCTAGCGGGCCAAACAATGAGCAGTTCTTC.

This clone was counted once. The chain is built from TRBV13 and TRBJ1-2; D may be TRBD1 (5 bases). Trimming removed 5 bases at V and 0 bases at J, with 10 bases between. The CDR3 has 14 amino acids. Germline V CDR1 and CDR2: PRHDT, FYEKMQ (reference sequence). The CDR3 region is CASSLGTTNYGYTF. CDR3 coding DNA: TGTGCCAGCAGCCTCGGGACTACTAACTATGGCTACACCTTC.

The rearrangement joins TRBV19 to TRBJ1-2; D possibly corresponds to TRBD1 (5 bases). This CDR3 spans 14 amino acids. CDR1 and CDR2 from the germline V gene are LNHDA and SQIVND (reference sequence). V lost 7 bases and J 7 bases, leaving 19 bases between the germline ends. DNA for the CDR3: TGTGCCAGTACCGACCTCAACAGGTTTGCTGGCTACACCTTC. Translated, it gives CASTDLNRFAGYTF.

This clone has more than one count but fewer than ten. The chain is built from TRBV30 and TRBJ1-1, with D uncertain. Germline V gives CDR1 GTSNPN, CDR2 SVGIG (reference sequence). Deletions cut 4 bases from V and 3 bases from J, with 9 bases between. The CDR3 is 12 residues long. The CDR3 protein is CAWNQADTEAFF. CDR3 coding DNA: TGTGCCTGGAACCAGGCGGACACTGAAGCTTTCTTT.

The CDR3 DNA follows: TGTGCCAGCAGCTTAGCCTCGACCACACTCCAAGAGACCCAGTACTTC. It yields the protein CASSLASTTLQETQYF. The chain combines TRBV11-2 with TRBJ2-5, with unresolved D. The CDR3 has 16 residues. Per the germline V gene, CDR1 is SGHAT and CDR2 is FQNNGV. Between the trimmed V and J ends, which lost 1 base and 1 base, there was a span of 13 bases.

The gene calls are TRBV6-1 and TRBJ2-7; no clear D. The V gene's germline CDR1 is MNHNS and CDR2 SASEGT. V was pared by 8 bases and J by 4 bases, with 12 bases between. This CDR3 is 12 amino acids long. As DNA, the CDR3 is TGTGCCAGCGTAGACTCACTTTACGAGCAGTACTTC. This translates into CASVDSLYEQYF.

The rearrangement links TRBV5-1 to TRBJ2-1; 8 nucleotides agree with TRBD2. CDR3 size: 15 residues. The trim removed 4 bases at V and 7 bases at J, leaving 10 bases unmatched. Germline-derived CDR1 and CDR2 are SGHRS and YFSETQ. CDR3 sequence: CASSPGGALVNEQFF. The CDR3 nucleotides read TGCGCCAGCAGCCCCGGGGGGGCTTTGGTAAATGAGCAGTTCTTC.

CDR3 coding DNA: TGTGCCAGTGGTAGGGACAGGGAGGTCCAGTACTTC. Translated: CASGRDREVQYF. The chain uses TRBV2 and TRBJ2-5; TRBD1 agrees at 9 bases. With 9 bases clipped from V and 10 bases from J, the junction kept 9 bases outside the gene matches. From germline, CDR1 is SNHLY and CDR2 FYNNEI. This CDR3 region has 12 residues.

V usage is TRBV5-1 and J usage is TRBJ2-3, with unresolved D. CDR3 length equals 14 residues. Trimming stripped 0 bases from V and 4 bases from J, with 9 bases between. Germline V gene data show CDR1 as SGHRS and CDR2 as YFSETQ. The chain's CDR3 is CASSLAAAADTQYF. CDR3 DNA: TGCGCCAGCAGCTTGGCCGCGGCGGCAGATACGCAGTATTTT.

The chain joins TRBV5-1 to TRBJ1-1, with 7 nucleotides matching TRBD1. The CDR3 runs to 16 residues. Germline lookup yields CDR1 SGHRS and CDR2 YFSETQ. The junction had 13 bases not matched to a gene; V was cut back by 7 bases and J by 1 base. The CDR3 DNA is TGCGCCAGCCTACCAGGGGGGGCCCCCCCGAACACTGAAGCTTTCTTT. Translation: CASLPGGAPPNTEAFF.

J is TRBJ2-7 and V is TRBV5-1; D not resolved. Germline V CDR1 and CDR2: SGHRS, YFSETQ. The CDR3 has 13 amino acids. V was clipped by 4 bases and J by 1 base, with 9 bases between them. The DNA for the CDR3 is TGCGCCAGCAGCGCGGCAGCATCCTACGAGCAGTACTTC. Amino acid sequence: CASSAAASYEQYF.